This TCR beta chain was captured by sequencing in a study of blood T cell repertoires in COVID-19. Turning to the study itself: Researchers got acute and convalescent COVID-19 samples from the United States, Italy and Spain. PBMCs, B-cell-depleted T cells, or T cells were the source of the cDNA or gDNA that made up the material.

Germline-derived CDR1 and CDR2 are MGHDK and SYGVNS. The CDR3 is 13 residues long. The V gene lost 4 bases and the J gene lost 1 base, with 8 bases spanning the gap. In the source study's methods: Amplifying reference gene primers gave estimates of nucleated cell counts. Method: immunoSEQ multiplex PCR; TCRdb's copy keeps in-frame clones and lacks some. V, J and clone size reflect that table, while D and trimming were determined from the DNA. The sample records 350,000 to 550,000 clones, about 85% being singletons. Recruits, aged roughly 18 to 100 years, lived in approximately 26 US areas. Sequencing used PBMCs or T cells enriched from blood (not recorded which). The chain employs TRBV25-1 and TRBJ2-7; D is perhaps TRBD1 (5 bases). This receptor was obtained from a woman aged 18 to 35 with acute COVID-19. The CDR3 reads CASSAAGSYEQYF. CDR3 DNA sequence: TGTGCCAGCAGTGCCGCAGGGTCCTACGAGCAGTACTTC.